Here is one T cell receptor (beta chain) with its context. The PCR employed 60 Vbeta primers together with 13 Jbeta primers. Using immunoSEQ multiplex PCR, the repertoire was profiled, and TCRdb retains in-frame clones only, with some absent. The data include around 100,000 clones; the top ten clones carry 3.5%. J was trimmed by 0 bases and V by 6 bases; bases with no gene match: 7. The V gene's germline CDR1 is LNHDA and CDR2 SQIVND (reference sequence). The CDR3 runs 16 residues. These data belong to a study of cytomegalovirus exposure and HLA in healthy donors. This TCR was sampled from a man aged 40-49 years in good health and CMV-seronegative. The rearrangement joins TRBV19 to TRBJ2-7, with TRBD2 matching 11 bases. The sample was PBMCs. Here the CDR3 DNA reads TGTGCCAGTAGCAATGGGCTAGCGGGGGGCTCCTACGAGCAGTACTTC. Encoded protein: CASSNGLAGGSYEQYF.